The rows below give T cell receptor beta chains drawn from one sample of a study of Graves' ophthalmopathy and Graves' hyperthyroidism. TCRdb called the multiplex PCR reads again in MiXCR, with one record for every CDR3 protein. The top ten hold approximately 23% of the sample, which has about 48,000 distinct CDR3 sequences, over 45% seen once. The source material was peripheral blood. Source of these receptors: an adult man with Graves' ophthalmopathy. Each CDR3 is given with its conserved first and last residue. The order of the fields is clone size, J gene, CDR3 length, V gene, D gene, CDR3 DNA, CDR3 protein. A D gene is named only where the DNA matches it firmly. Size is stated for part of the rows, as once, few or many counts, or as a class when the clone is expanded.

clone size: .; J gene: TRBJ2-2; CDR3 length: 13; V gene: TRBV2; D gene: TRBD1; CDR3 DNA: TGTGCCAGCCGGGGACAGAGAACCGGGGAGCTGTTTTTT; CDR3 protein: CASRGQRTGELFF
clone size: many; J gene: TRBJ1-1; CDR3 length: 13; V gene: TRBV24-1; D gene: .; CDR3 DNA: TGTGCCACCAGTGCTAGGGTGAACACTGAAGCTTTCTTT; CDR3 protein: CATSARVNTEAFF
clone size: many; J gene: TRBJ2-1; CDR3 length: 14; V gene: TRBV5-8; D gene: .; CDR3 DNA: TGTGCCAGCAGCTTGGGAGGGAGGTCGAGTGAGCAGTTCTTC; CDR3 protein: CASSLGGRSSEQFF
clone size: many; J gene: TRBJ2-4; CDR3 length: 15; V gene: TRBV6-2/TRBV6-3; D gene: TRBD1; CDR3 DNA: TGTGCCAGCACTAACCCACAGGGGACCAAAAACATTCAGTACTTC; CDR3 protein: CASTNPQGTKNIQYF
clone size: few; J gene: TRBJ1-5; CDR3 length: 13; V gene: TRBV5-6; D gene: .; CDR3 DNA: TGTGCCAGCAGCTGGGATAGCAATCAGCCCCGGCATTTT; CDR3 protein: CASSWDSNQPRHF
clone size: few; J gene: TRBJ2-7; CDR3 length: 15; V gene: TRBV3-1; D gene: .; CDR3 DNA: TGTGCCAGCAGCCAAGATACTGACCCTTTTTTCGAGCAGTACTTC; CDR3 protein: CASSQDTDPFFEQYF
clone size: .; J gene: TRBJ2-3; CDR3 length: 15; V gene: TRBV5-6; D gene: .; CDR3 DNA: TGTGCCAGCAGCTTAGGGGAAACTAGCACAGGTACGCAGTATTTT; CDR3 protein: CASSLGETSTGTQYF
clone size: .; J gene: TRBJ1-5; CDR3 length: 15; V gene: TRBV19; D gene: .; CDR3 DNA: TGTGCCAGTAGTCCTTTTGGGGAAGGCAATCAGCCCCAGCATTTT; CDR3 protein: CASSPFGEGNQPQHF
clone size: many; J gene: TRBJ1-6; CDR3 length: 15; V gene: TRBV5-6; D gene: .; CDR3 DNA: TGTGCCAGCAGCTTGGGCCTCCAGGGTGATTCACCCCTCCACTTT; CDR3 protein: CASSLGLQGDSPLHF
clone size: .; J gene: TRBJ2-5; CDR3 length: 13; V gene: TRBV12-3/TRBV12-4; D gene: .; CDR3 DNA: TGTGCCAGCAGTCACACGTCTTCGGAGACCCAGTACTTC; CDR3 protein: CASSHTSSETQYF
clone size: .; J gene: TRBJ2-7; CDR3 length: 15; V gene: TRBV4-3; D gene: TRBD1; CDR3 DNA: TGCGCCAGCAGCCAAGGGCAGGGGGTCGCCTACGAGCAGTACTTC; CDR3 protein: CASSQGQGVAYEQYF
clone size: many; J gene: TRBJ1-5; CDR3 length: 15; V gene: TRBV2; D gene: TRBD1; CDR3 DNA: TGTGCCAGCAGTAAAGACAGGGGGCATAGTCAGCCCCAGCATTTT; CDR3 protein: CASSKDRGHSQPQHF
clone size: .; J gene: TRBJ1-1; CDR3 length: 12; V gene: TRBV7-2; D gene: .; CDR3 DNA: TGTGCCAGCAGCTTAGTATACGGAGGCGCTTTCTTT; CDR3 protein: CASSLVYGGAFF
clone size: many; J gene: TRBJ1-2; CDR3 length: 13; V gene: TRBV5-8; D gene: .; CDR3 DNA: TGTGCCAGCAGCTTACGGGGGAGTCGGGGCTACACCTTC; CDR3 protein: CASSLRGSRGYTF
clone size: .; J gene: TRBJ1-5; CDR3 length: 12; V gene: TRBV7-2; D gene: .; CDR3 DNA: TGTGCTAGCAGCTTAGGGCATCAGTCCCAGCATTTT; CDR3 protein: CASSLGHQSQHF
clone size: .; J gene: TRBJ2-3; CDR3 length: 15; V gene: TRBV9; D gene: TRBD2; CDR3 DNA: TGTGCCAGCAGCGTAGTACTAGCGGGATTAGATACGCAGTATTTT; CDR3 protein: CASSVVLAGLDTQYF
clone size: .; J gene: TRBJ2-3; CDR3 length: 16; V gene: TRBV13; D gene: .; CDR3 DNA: TGTGCCAGCAGCCCCAATCCGCGGTTTCGCACAGATACGCAGTATTTT; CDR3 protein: CASSPNPRFRTDTQYF
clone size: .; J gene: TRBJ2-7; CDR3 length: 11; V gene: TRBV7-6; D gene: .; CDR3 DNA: TGTGCCAGCAGCGGGAGAAACGAGCAGTACTTC; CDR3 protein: CASSGRNEQYF
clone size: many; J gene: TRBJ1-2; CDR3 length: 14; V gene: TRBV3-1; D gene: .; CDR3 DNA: TGTGCCAGCAGCCAACTCCGGGGGAACTATGGCTACACCTTC; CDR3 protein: CASSQLRGNYGYTF
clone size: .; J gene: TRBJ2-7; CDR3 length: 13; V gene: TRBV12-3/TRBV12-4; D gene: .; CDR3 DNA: TGTGCCAGCGCCGAGGGGAGCTCCTACGAGCAGTACTTC; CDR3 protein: CASAEGSSYEQYF
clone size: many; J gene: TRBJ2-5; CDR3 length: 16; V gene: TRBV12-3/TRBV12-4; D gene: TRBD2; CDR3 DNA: TGTGCCAGCAGTACATTTAGCGGGGGCTACCAAGAGACCCAGTACTTC; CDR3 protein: CASSTFSGGYQETQYF
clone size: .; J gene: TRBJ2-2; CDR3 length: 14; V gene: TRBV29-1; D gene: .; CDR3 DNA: TGCAGCGTTGGTGGCGGGATGGACACCGGGGAGCTGTTTTTT; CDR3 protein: CSVGGGMDTGELFF
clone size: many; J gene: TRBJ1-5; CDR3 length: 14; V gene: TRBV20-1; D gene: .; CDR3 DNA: TGCAGTGCTTGCAGGGCGGGGTTCCATCAGCCCCAGCATTTT; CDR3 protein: CSACRAGFHQPQHF
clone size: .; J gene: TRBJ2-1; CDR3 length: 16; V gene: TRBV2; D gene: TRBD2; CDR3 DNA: TGTGCCAGCAGGGGGGGGTCCGCTCCGGGGTACAATGAGCAGTTCTTC; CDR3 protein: CASRGGSAPGYNEQFF
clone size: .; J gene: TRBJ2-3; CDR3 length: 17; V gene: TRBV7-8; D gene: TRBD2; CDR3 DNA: TGTGCCAGCAGCAAACCGACTAGCGGGAGAAGGGCAGATACGCAGTATTTT; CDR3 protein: CASSKPTSGRRADTQYF
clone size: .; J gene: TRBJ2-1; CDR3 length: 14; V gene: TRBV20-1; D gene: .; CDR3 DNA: TGCAGTGCTAGAATATTAGGGGAGAACTATGAGCAGTTCTTC; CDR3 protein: CSARILGENYEQFF
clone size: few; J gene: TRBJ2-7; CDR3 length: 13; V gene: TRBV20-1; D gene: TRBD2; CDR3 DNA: TGCAGTGCTTCTAGCGGGAGGTCCTACGAGCAGTACTTC; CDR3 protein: CSASSGRSYEQYF
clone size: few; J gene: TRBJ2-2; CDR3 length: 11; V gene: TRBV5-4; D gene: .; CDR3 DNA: TGTGCCAGCAGTGCTACCGGGGAGCTGTTTTTT; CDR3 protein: CASSATGELFF
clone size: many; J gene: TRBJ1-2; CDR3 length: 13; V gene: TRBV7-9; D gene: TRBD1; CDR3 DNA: TGTGCCAGCAGCTTTGGACAGGGGGATGGCTACACCTTC; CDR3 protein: CASSFGQGDGYTF
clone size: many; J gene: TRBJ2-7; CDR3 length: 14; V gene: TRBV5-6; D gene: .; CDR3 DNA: TGTGCCAGCAGCATCCGGTCCCGGGGGTACGAGCAGTACTTC; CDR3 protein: CASSIRSRGYEQYF
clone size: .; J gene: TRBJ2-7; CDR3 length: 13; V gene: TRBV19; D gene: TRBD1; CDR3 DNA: TGTGCTAGTAGTCCGGGGATAGGGGGCCCCGCGGCATTC; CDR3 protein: CASSPGIGGPAAF
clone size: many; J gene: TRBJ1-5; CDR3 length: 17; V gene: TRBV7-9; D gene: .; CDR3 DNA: TGTGCCAGCAGCTTGGATCGGGGATCCTATAGCAATCAGCCCCAGCATTTT; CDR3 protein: CASSLDRGSYSNQPQHF
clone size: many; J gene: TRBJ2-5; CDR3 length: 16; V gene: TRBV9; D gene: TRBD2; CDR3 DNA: TGTGCCAGCAGCCCCGGGACTAGCGGGGCTCGGGAGACCCAGTACTTC; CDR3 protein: CASSPGTSGARETQYF
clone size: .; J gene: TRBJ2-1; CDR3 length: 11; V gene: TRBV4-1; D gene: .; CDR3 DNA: TGCGCCAGTGTGGGGGACAATGAGCAGTTCTTC; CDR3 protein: CASVGDNEQFF
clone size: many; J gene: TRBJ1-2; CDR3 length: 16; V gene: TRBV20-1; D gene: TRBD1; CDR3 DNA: TGCAGTGCTAGGCGCAGGGGGACCCAACCTAACTATGGCTACACCTTC; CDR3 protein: CSARRRGTQPNYGYTF
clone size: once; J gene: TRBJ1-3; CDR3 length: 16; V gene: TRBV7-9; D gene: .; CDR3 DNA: TGTGCCAGCAGCTTAGATACGTCAGGGGCTGGAAACACCATATATTTT; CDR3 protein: CASSLDTSGAGNTIYF
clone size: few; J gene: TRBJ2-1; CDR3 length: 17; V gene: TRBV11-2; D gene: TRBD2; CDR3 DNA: TGTGCCAGCAGCTTAGTGGGGGTAGCGGGAGGGTACAATGAGCAGTTCTTC; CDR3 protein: CASSLVGVAGGYNEQFF
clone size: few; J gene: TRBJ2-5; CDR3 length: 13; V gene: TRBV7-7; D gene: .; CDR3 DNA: TGTGCTAGCAGCTTATCCGTTGGGGCGGAGAAGTACTTC; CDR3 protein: CASSLSVGAEKYF
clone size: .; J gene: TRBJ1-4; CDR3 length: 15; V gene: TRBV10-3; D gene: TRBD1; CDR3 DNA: TGTGCCATCAGTGAGGGGACAGACCCTAATGAAAAACTGTTTTTT; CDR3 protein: CAISEGTDPNEKLFF
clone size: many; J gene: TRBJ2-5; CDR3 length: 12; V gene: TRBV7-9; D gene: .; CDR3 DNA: TGTGCCAGCAGCTTAGCGGGTCGGACCCAGTACTTC; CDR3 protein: CASSLAGRTQYF
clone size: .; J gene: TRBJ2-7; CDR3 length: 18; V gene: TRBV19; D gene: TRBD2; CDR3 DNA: TGTGCCAGTAGTAGCCTCCCTATACTAGCGGGAAGTCTTCGCGAGCAGTACTTC; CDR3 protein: CASSSLPILAGSLREQYF
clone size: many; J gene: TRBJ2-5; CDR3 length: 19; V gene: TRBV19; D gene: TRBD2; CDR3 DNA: TGTGCCAGTAGTATAGACTCCGGGACTAGCGGGGGGGCTGGCGAGACCCAGTACTTC; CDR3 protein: CASSIDSGTSGGAGETQYF
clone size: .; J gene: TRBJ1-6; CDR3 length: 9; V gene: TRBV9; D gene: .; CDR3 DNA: TGTGCCAGCAGCGTAGCCCCCCACTTT; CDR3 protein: CASSVAPHF
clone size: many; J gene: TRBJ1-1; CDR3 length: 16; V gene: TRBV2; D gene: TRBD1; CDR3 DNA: TGTGCCAGCAGTGAAGGACAGGGGAAAAGGAGCACTGAAGCTTTCTTT; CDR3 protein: CASSEGQGKRSTEAFF
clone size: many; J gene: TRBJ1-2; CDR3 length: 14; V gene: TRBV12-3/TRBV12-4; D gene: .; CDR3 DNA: TGTGCCAGCAGTTTAATTGGGGGGGCGGGAGGCTACACCTTC; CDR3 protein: CASSLIGGAGGYTF
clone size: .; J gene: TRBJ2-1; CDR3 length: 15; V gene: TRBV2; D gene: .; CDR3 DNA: TGTGCCAGCACCCTGATGGGGACACTTAACAATGAGCAGTTCTTC; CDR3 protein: CASTLMGTLNNEQFF
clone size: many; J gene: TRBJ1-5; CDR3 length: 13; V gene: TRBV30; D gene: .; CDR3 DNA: TGTGCCTGGAGTAGGTCAGGCAATCAGCCCCAGCATTTT; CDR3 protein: CAWSRSGNQPQHF
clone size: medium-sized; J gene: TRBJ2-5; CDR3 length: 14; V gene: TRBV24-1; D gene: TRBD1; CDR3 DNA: TGTGCCACCAGTGAACCAGGGGGCATGGAGACCCAGTACTTC; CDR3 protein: CATSEPGGMETQYF